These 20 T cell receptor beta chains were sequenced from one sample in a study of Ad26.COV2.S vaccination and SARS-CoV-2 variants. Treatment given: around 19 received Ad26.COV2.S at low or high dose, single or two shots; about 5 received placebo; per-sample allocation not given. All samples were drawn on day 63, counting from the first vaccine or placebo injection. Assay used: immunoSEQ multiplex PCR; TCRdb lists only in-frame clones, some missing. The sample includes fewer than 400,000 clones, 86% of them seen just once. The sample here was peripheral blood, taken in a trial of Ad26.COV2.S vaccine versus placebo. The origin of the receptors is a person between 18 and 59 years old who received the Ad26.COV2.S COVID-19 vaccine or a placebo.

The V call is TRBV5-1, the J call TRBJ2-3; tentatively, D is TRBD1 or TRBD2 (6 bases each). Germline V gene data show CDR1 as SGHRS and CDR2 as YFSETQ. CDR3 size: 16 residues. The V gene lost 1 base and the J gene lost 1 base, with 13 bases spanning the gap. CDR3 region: CASSLSGGQGTDTQYF. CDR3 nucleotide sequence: TGCGCCAGCAGCTTGAGTGGGGGGCAGGGCACAGATACGCAGTATTTT.

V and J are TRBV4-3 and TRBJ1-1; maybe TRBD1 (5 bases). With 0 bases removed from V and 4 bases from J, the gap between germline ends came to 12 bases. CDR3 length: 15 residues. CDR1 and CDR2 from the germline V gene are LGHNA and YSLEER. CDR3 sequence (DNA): TGCGCCAGCAGCCAAGATGCGGGGGGACGCACTGAAGCTTTCTTT. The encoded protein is CASSQDAGGRTEAFF.

The CDR3 sequence: CATSDHTGETGELFF. CDR3 nucleotide sequence: TGTGCCACCAGTGACCATACAGGGGAAACCGGGGAGCTGTTTTTT. The chain links TRBV24-1 to TRBJ2-2; 7 nucleotides match TRBD1. This CDR3 comprises 15 residues. In germline, CDR1 is KGHDR, CDR2 SFDVKD. V was pared by 4 bases and J by 5 bases, with 6 bases of the junction left unmatched.

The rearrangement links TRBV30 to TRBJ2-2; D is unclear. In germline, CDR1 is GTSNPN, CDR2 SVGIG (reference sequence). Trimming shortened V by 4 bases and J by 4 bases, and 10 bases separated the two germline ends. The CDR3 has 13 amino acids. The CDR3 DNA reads TGTGCCTGGATGGTCAGATTCACCGGGGAGCTGTTTTTT. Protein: CAWMVRFTGELFF.

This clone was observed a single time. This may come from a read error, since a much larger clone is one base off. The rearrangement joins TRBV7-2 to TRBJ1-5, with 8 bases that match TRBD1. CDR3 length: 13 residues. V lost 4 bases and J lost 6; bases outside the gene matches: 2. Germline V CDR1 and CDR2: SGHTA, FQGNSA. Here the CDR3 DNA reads TGTGCCAGCAGCTCCGACAGGGGTCAGCCCCAGCATTTT. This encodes CASSSDRGQPQHF.

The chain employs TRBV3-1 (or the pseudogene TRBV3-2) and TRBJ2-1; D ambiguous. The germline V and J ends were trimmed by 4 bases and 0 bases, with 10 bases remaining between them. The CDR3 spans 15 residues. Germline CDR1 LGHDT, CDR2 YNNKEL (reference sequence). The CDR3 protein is CASSPVLSSYNEQFF. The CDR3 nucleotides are TGTGCCAGCAGCCCCGTCCTTAGCTCCTACAATGAGCAGTTCTTC.

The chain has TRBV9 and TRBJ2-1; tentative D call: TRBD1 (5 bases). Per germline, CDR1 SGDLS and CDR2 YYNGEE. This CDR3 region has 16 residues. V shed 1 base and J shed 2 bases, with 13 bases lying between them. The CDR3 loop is CASSVTPDTTYNEQFF. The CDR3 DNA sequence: TGTGCCAGCAGCGTAACTCCGGACACGACCTACAATGAGCAGTTCTTC.

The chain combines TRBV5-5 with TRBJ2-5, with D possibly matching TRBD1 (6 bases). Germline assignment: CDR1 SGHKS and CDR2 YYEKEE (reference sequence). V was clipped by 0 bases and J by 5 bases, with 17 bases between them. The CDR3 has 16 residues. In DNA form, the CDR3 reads TGTGCCAGCAGCTTGGAAGTAGTACAGGGATGGGAGACCCAGTACTTC. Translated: CASSLEVVQGWETQYF.

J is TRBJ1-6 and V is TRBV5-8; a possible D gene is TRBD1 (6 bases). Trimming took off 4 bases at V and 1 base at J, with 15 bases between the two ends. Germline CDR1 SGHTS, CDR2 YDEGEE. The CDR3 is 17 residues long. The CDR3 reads CASSPSTGASYNSPLHF. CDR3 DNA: TGTGCCAGCAGCCCCTCGACGGGGGCGTCCTATAATTCACCCCTCCACTTT.

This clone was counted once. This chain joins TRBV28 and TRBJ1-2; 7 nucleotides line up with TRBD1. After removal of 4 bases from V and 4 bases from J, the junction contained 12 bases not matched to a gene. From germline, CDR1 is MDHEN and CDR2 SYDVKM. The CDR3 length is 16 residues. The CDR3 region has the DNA TGTGCCAGCAGTTCCGTCCTCACAGGGGTGGGCTATGGCTACACCTTC. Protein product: CASSSVLTGVGYGYTF.

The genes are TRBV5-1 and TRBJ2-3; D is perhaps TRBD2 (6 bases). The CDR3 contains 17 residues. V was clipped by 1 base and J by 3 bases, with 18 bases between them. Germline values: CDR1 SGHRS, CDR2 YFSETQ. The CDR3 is CASSLQIYSRETDTQYF. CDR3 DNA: TGCGCCAGCAGCTTGCAGATTTACTCTCGGGAGACAGATACGCAGTATTTT.

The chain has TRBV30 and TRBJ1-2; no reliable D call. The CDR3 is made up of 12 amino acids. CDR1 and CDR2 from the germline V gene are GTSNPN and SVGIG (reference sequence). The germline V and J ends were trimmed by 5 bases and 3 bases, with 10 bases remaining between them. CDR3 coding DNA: TGTGCCTGGGGAACAGAATACTATGGCTACACCTTC. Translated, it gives CAWGTEYYGYTF.

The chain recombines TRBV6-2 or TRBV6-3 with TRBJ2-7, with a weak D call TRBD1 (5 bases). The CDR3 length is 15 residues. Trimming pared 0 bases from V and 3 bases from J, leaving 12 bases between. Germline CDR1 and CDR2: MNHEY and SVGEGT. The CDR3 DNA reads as TGTGCCAGCAGTTACTCCGCAGGGAAGGTCTACGAGCAGTACTTC. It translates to CASSYSAGKVYEQYF.

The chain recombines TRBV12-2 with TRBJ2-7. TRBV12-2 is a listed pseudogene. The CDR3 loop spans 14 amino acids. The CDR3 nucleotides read TGTGCAAGTCGCTCACTGATGCTGGGCTACGAGCAGTACTTC. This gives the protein CASRSLMLGYEQYF.

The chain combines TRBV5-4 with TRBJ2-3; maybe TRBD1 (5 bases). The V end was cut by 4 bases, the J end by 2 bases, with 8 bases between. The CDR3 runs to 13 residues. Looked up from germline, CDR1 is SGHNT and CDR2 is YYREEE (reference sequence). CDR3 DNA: TGTGCCAGCAGCCAGACAGTCACAGATACGCAGTATTTT. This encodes CASSQTVTDTQYF.

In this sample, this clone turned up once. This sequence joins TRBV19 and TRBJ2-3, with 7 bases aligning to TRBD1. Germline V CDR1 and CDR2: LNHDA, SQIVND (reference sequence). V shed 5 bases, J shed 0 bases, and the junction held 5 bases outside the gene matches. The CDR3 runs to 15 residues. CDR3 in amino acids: CASSYRGASTDTQYF. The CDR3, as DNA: TGTGCCAGTAGTTACAGGGGAGCTAGCACAGATACGCAGTATTTT.

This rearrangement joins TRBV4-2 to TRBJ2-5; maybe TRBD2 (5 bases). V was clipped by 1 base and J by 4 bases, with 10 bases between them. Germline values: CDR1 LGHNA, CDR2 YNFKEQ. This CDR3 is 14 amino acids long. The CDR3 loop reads CASSQGTPGETQYF. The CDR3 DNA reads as TGTGCCAGCAGCCAAGGGACTCCCGGAGAGACCCAGTACTTC.

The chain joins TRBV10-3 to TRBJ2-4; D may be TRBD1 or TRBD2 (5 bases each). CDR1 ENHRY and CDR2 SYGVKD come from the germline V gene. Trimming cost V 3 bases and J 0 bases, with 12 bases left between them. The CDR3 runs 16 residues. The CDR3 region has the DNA TGTGCCATCAGTGAAGGCAGGGAGTTAGCCAAAAACATTCAGTACTTC. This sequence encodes CAISEGRELAKNIQYF.

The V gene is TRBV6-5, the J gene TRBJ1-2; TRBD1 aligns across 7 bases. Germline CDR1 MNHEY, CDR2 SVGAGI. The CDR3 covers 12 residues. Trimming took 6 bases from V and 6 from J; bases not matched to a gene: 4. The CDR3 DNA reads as TGTGCCAGCAGAGACAGGGAAAATGGCTACACCTTC. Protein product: CASRDRENGYTF.

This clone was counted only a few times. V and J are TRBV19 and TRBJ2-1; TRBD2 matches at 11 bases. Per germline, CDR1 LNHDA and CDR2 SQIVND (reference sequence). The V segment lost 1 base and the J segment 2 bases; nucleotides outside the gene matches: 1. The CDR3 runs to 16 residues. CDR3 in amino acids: CASSIATSGAYNEQFF. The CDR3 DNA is TGTGCCAGTAGTATAGCGACTAGCGGGGCCTACAATGAGCAGTTCTTC.